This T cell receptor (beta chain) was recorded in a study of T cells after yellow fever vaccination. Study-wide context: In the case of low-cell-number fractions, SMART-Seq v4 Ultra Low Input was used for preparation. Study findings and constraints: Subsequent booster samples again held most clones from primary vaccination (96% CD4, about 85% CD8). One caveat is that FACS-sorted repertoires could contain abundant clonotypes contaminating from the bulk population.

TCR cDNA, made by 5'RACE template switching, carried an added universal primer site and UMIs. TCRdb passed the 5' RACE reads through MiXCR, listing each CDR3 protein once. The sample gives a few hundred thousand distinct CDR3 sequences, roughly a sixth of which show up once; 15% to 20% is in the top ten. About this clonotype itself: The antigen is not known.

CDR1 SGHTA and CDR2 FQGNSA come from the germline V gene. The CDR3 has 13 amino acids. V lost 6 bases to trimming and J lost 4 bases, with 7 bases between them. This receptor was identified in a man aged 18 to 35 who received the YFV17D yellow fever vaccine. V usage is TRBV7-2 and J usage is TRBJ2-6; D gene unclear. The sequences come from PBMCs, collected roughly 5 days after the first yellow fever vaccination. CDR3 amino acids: CASRFQGANVLTF. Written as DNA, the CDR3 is TGTGCCAGCAGATTTCAGGGGGCCAACGTCCTGACTTTC.